Listed here are 21 T cell receptor beta chains from one sample, sequenced in a study of monozygotic twins with inflammatory bowel disease. TCRdb processed the 5' RACE reads again and assigns one entry to each CDR3 protein, with no DNA. This table lists about 41,000 distinct CDR3 sequences. Sequencing input: blood. These receptors were obtained from a human donor with ulcerative colitis or Crohn's disease, or a healthy co-twin of an affected twin (not recorded which).

V and J are TRBV15 and TRBJ1-2; the TRBD1 assignment by TCRdb is unverifiable without DNA. CDR3 length: 15 amino acids. Germline CDR1 LNHNV, CDR2 YYDKDF (reference sequence). CDR3 sequence reads: CATSSGTYTTYGYTF.

Here the CDR3 reads CASSSTWTVKDTEAFF. V is TRBV5-1 and J is TRBJ1-1; TCRdb returns TRBD1, unconfirmable since there is no DNA. Germline V gene sequence: CDR1 SGHRS, CDR2 YFSETQ. There are 16 residues in the CDR3. The full variable domain, with the rest looked up from reference TRBV5-1 and TRBJ1-1, is KAGVTQTPRYLIKTRGQQVTLSCSPISGHRSVSWYQQTPGQGLQFLFEYFSETQRNKGNFPGRFSGRQFSNSRSEMNVSTLELGDSALYLCASSSTWTVKDTEAFFGQGTRLTVV.

The chain combines TRBV5-1 with TRBJ1-6. Per germline, CDR1 SGHRS and CDR2 YFSETQ. This CDR3 has 12 amino acids. The CDR3 is CASSLDNSPLHF.

The chain links TRBV5-4 to TRBJ2-7; absent DNA, TCRdb's TRBD2 call cannot be checked. The CDR3 totals 13 residues. Looked up from germline, CDR1 is SGHNT and CDR2 is YYREEE (reference sequence). CDR3: CASSLDGRVEQYF.

The chain combines TRBV9 with TRBJ2-1; TCRdb's D gene call, TRBD2, goes unchecked for lack of DNA. Looked up from germline, CDR1 is SGDLS and CDR2 is YYNGEE. The CDR3 is 15 amino acids. The CDR3 reads CASSARSGGYNEQFF.

The V and J genes are TRBV5-1 and TRBJ2-5. Germline lookup yields CDR1 SGHRS and CDR2 YFSETQ. CDR3 size: 15 residues. The CDR3 is CASSLGQMYQETQYF.

This chain joins TRBV28 and TRBJ1-1; TCRdb returns TRBD1, unconfirmable since there is no DNA. The germline CDR1 and CDR2 sequences are MDHEN and SYDVKM. The CDR3 is made up of 15 amino acids. CDR3 amino acids: CASSLSLGVNTEAFF.

The chain employs TRBV4-3 and TRBJ1-4; TCRdb selects TRBD1, and the lack of DNA leaves this call unchecked. The CDR3 loop spans 14 amino acids. Looked up from germline, CDR1 is LGHNA and CDR2 is YSLEER. The CDR3 sequence: CASSLGGQNEKLFF.

The V and J genes are TRBV19 and TRBJ2-3; the D gene TCRdb calls, TRBD1, cannot be checked with no DNA. The CDR3 runs 15 residues. The germline CDR1 and CDR2 sequences are LNHDA and SQIVND (reference sequence). The CDR3 loop is CASKKSGVEADTQYF.

V usage is TRBV7-2 and J usage is TRBJ2-7. CDR1 is SGHTA and CDR2 is FQGNSA in the germline V gene. CDR3 length: 14 amino acids. The CDR3 reads CASSLDWGSYEQYF.

The CDR3 protein is CASNPGLAGYTQYF. V and J are TRBV6-1 and TRBJ2-3; without DNA, the TCRdb call of TRBD2 cannot be checked. CDR1 is MNHNS and CDR2 is SASEGT in the germline V gene. The CDR3 is 14 amino acids.

The V gene is TRBV5-1, the J gene TRBJ1-1; TCRdb selects TRBD1, and the lack of DNA leaves this call unchecked. From germline, CDR1 is SGHRS and CDR2 YFSETQ. CDR3 length: 15 amino acids. CDR3 in amino acids: CASSVGQGGITEAFF.

This clonotype ranks as medium-sized in terms of frequency. The V and J genes are TRBV7-2 and TRBJ2-3; TCRdb's D call of TRBD2 is untestable without DNA. The CDR3 runs 17 residues. The germline CDR1 and CDR2 sequences are SGHTA and FQGNSA. The CDR3: CASSLRLAGGSTDTQYF.

The genes are TRBV3-1 and TRBJ2-2. The germline V gene has CDR1 LGHDT and CDR2 YNNKEL (reference sequence). This CDR3 is 16 amino acids long. The CDR3 protein is CASSQDVLGDTGELFF.

The chain employs TRBV10-2 and TRBJ1-5; the TCRdb call, TRBD1, lacks DNA for checking. CDR3 length: 15 residues. The germline CDR1 and CDR2 sequences are WSHSY and SAAADI. CDR3 loop: CASSPSGTANQPQHF.

The chain uses TRBV3-1 and TRBJ2-6; TCRdb gives TRBD2 as the D gene, but with no DNA this cannot be confirmed. Per germline, CDR1 LGHDT and CDR2 YNNKEL (reference sequence). This CDR3 is built from 16 residues. The CDR3 sequence: CASRLAGGHGANVLTF.

The chain is built from TRBV20-1 and TRBJ2-3; TCRdb selects TRBD1, and the lack of DNA leaves this call unchecked. Germline CDR1 and CDR2: DFQATT and SNEGSKA (reference sequence). The CDR3 has 16 amino acids. The CDR3 loop is CSAQAPGTGGADTQYF.

The chain is built from TRBV5-1 and TRBJ2-1; TCRdb proposes TRBD2, but this gene call is untestable without DNA. The CDR3 spans 15 residues. Per germline, CDR1 SGHRS and CDR2 YFSETQ. CDR3 amino acids: CASSLAAGTSNEQFF.

The chain is built from TRBV6-2 or TRBV6-3 and TRBJ2-1. Germline lookup yields CDR1 MNHEY and CDR2 SVGEGT. The CDR3 sequence is 12 residues long. This chain's CDR3 is CASRDGWNEQFF.

This clonotype is called medium-sized based on its frequency. J is TRBJ2-3 and V is TRBV5-1; TCRdb designates TRBD2, a call that cannot be tested without DNA. The CDR3 loop spans 16 amino acids. From germline, CDR1 is SGHRS and CDR2 YFSETQ. The CDR3 reads CASSSYSGDGADTQYF.

This chain connects TRBV12-3 or TRBV12-4 to TRBJ1-5; no DNA is available, so the TRBD1 call from TCRdb remains unchecked. The CDR3 covers 15 residues. CDR3 residues: CASSTGQGSNQPQHF.